The clone carrying this TCR beta chain has more than one count but fewer than ten. What it binds is unknown. For TCR beta, libraries came from quantitative 5'-RACE with molecular barcodes. One entry per CDR3 protein results from TCRdb running MiXCR on the 5' RACE reads. The sample shows around 770,000 distinct CDR3 sequences, approximately 10% of them seen only once. This specimen comes from a study of CD8 T cells in ankylosing spondylitis. Study-level points and caveats: Some motif variants were previously reported in reactive arthritis synovial fluid and blood. Disease-associated clonotypes exhibited CD8+ identity and were relatively infrequent in peripheral blood. Researchers reportedly found disease-linked clones significantly enriched in matched ankylosing spondylitis synovial fluid. A TCR beta motif made of under 10 highly homologous variants seemed typical of ankylosing spondylitis blood.

CDR3 length: 15 residues. J lost 8 bases, V lost 6 bases, and 10 bases had no gene match. Germline loops: CDR1 MNHEY, CDR2 SMNVEV (reference sequence). Sequenced: blood, either unsorted or a sorted T cell fraction (not recorded which). The sequence derives from a male donor with ankylosing spondylitis. V and J are TRBV27 and TRBJ2-1; 10 bases align to TRBD2. In nucleotides, the CDR3 is TGTGCCAGCAGCCTACAGGGACTAGCGCGGGATGAGCAGTTCTTC. Protein product: CASSLQGLARDEQFF.